This entry is about one T cell receptor beta chain. Its antigen remains unknown. Then a second PCR, running about 6 to 11 cycles, was carried out with a sample-barcoded 5' primer and a J-beta primer mix. Each single sample gave us at least 3 million CDR3-containing paired-end reads. TCRdb ran MiXCR on the 5' RACE reads and lists one entry per CDR3 protein. The sample has hundreds of thousands of distinct CDR3 sequences; 32% are singletons. J gave up 5 bases and V 0 bases, and 9 bases lay outside the gene matches. This CDR3 has 17 residues. From germline, CDR1 is LGHNA and CDR2 YNFKEQ. The sample belongs to a study of blood T cells in healthy people across ages. In terms of origin and age, donors were healthy Caucasian individuals from Russia aged about 6 to 90. Study conclusions and caveats: The unknown donor CMV status may have confounded expanded clonotype changes. PBMCs left unsorted prevented a conclusive naive versus antigen-experienced comparison.

The TCR sequence derives from a woman at least 80 years old in good health. Sequencing used blood. The chain is built from TRBV4-2 and TRBJ2-5, with 10 bases fitting TRBD2. CDR3 residues: CASSQDASGSNWETQYF. DNA of the CDR3: TGTGCCAGCAGCCAAGACGCTAGCGGGAGTAATTGGGAGACCCAGTACTTC.